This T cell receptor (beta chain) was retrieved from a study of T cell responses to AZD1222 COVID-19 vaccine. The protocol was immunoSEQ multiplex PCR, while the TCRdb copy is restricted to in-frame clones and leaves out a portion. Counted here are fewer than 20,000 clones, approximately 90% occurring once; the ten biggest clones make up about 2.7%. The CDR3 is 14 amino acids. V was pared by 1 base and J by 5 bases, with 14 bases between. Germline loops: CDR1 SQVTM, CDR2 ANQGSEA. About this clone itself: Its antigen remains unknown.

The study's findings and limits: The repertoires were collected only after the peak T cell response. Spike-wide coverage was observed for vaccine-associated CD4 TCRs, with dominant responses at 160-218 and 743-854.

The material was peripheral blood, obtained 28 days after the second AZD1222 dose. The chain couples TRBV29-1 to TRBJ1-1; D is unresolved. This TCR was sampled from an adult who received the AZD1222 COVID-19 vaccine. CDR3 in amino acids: CSVEALLGKTEAFF. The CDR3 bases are TGCAGCGTTGAAGCATTGTTGGGGAAGACTGAAGCTTTCTTT. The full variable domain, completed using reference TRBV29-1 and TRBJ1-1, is SAVISQKPSRDICQRGTSLTIQCQVDSQVTMMFWYRQQPGQSLTLIATANQGSEATYESGFVIDKFPISRPNLTFSTLTVSNMSPEDSSIYLCSVEALLGKTEAFFGQGTRLTVV.